Presented here are 27 T cell receptor beta chains from one specimen sequenced in a study of blood T cell repertoires in COVID-19. TCRdb keeps only in-frame clones here, not all; method: immunoSEQ multiplex PCR. The sample has over 150,000 clones; 90% are singletons. The sequencing sample was made of peripheral blood. These receptors were obtained from a man aged 50 or older with acute or convalescent COVID-19.

The chain carries TRBV4-2 and TRBJ1-2; weak D call: TRBD1 (6 bases). Germline V gene lookup returns CDR1 LGHNA and CDR2 YNFKEQ. This CDR3 region has 14 residues. The V gene lost 0 bases and the J gene lost 6 bases, with 11 bases spanning the gap. CDR3 sequence: CASSQDRAGDGYTF. The CDR3 nucleotides read TGTGCCAGCAGCCAAGATCGGGCAGGGGATGGCTACACCTTC.

This chain links TRBV6-5 with TRBJ2-1, with D possibly TRBD2 on 5 matching bases. Trimming left V 4 bases short and J 0 bases short, with 10 bases between. Germline V gives CDR1 MNHEY, CDR2 SVGAGI. This CDR3 spans 15 amino acids. The CDR3, as DNA: TGTGCCAGCAGTTGGAGCGGAAACTCCTACAATGAGCAGTTCTTC. This sequence encodes CASSWSGNSYNEQFF.

This clone was seen once. J is TRBJ2-6 and V is TRBV11-2; possibly TRBD1 for D (6 bases). The CDR3 consists of 15 residues. Germline V gene data show CDR1 as SGHAT and CDR2 as FQNNGV. V was cut by 3 bases and J by 1 base, with 7 bases left in between. The CDR3, as DNA: TGTGCCAGCAGCTTCAGGGGATCTGGGGCCAACGTCCTGACTTTC. It translates to CASSFRGSGANVLTF.

This clone has a single count. The chain joins TRBV5-1 to TRBJ1-1, with TRBD1 matching over 9 bases. Germline CDR1 reads SGHRS; CDR2 reads YFSETQ. There are 14 residues in the CDR3. The V segment lost 4 bases and the J segment 5 bases; nucleotides outside the gene matches: 6. The CDR3 region has the DNA TGCGCCAGCAGCACGGGACAGGGTGAGACTGAAGCTTTCTTT. Amino acids: CASSTGQGETEAFF.

The chain is built from TRBV18 and TRBJ2-7, with D perhaps matching TRBD1 (5 bases). The V gene lost 2 bases and the J gene lost 5 bases, with 16 bases spanning the gap. Germline V lookup: CDR1 KGHSH, CDR2 LQKENI. This CDR3 region has 15 residues. The CDR3 region is CASSPNIGELHEQYF. As DNA, the CDR3 is TGTGCCAGCTCACCAAACATAGGGGAACTTCACGAGCAGTACTTC.

The rearrangement joins TRBV3-1 (or the pseudogene TRBV3-2) to TRBJ1-2, with a weak D call TRBD1 (5 bases). The CDR3 is 14 residues long. V was trimmed by 3 bases and J by 8 bases, leaving 16 bases between them. Germline V gene sequence: CDR1 LGHDT, CDR2 YNNKEL (reference sequence). The CDR3 nucleotides are TGTGCCAGCAGCCAGGCGGGACCCGAAGGCGGCTACACCTTC. Encoded protein: CASSQAGPEGGYTF.

The J gene is TRBJ1-4, the V gene TRBV6-5, with 9 bases that match TRBD1. V dropped 7 bases and J dropped 8; count of bases not matched to a gene: 5. Germline CDR1 reads MNHEY; CDR2 reads SVGAGI. There are 13 residues in the CDR3. CDR3 amino acids: CASIRDRAEKLFF. For the CDR3, the DNA is TGTGCCAGCATAAGGGACAGGGCCGAAAAACTGTTTTTT.

J is TRBJ1-5 and V is TRBV7-8; D call uncertain. The germline V and J ends were trimmed by 5 bases and 8 bases, with 16 bases remaining between them. The CDR3 extends over 14 amino acids. Germline CDR1 is SGHVS and CDR2 is FQNEAQ. This CDR3 reads CASSPGPQQEPQHF. The CDR3 coding sequence is TGTGCCAGCAGCCCTGGGCCCCAGCAGGAGCCCCAGCATTTT.

The V call is TRBV30, the J call TRBJ1-1; D remains ambiguous. Deletions cut 2 bases from V and 0 bases from J, with 4 bases between. Germline V gene sequence: CDR1 GTSNPN, CDR2 SVGIG (reference sequence). This CDR3 has 12 amino acids. CDR3 protein: CAWSQMNTEAFF. CDR3 coding DNA: TGTGCCTGGAGTCAGATGAACACTGAAGCTTTCTTT.

This clone was seen a single time. This chain uses TRBV10-1 with TRBJ2-2; TRBD1 is a possible D gene (5 bases). V gave up 3 bases and J gave up 0 bases, with 5 bases separating them. Germline lookup yields CDR1 WNHNN and CDR2 SYGVQD (reference sequence). CDR3 length: 14 residues. The CDR3 DNA is TGCGCCAGCAGTGACAGGGCGAACACCGGGGAGCTGTTTTTT. It is translated as CASSDRANTGELFF.

The rearrangement links TRBV18 to TRBJ2-1; the match to TRBD1 covers 8 bases. Per germline, CDR1 KGHSH and CDR2 LQKENI. J gave up 9 bases and V 4 bases, and 2 bases lay outside the gene matches. The CDR3 has 12 amino acids. Written as DNA, the CDR3 is TGTGCCAGCTCACGGGGGACAGGTGAGCAGTTCTTC. It is translated as CASSRGTGEQFF.

J is TRBJ2-7 and V is TRBV6-2 or TRBV6-3; D might be TRBD1 (6 bases). Germline V lookup: CDR1 MNHEY, CDR2 SVGEGT. The CDR3 spans 15 residues. V was trimmed by 5 bases and J by 3 bases, leaving 17 bases between them. Here the CDR3 reads CASSRTVNGNYEQYV. As DNA, the CDR3 is TGTGCCAGCAGTAGGACAGTAAACGGGAACTACGAGCAGTACGTC.

The rearrangement uses TRBV5-1 and TRBJ1-3; D possibly corresponds to TRBD1 (6 bases). This CDR3 spans 15 amino acids. Per germline, CDR1 SGHRS and CDR2 YFSETQ. Deletions cut 0 bases from V and 3 bases from J, with 10 bases between. The CDR3 bases are TGCGCCAGCAGCTTGGGGGGGCAGATTGGAAACACCATATATTTT. It is translated as CASSLGGQIGNTIYF.

The rearrangement joins TRBV30 to TRBJ2-1; D perhaps matches TRBD1 (5 bases). This CDR3 contains 15 residues. The germline V gene encodes CDR1 GTSNPN and CDR2 SVGIG (reference sequence). V lost 0 bases to trimming and J lost 8 bases, with 17 bases between them. In DNA, the CDR3 is TGTGCCTGGAGTGTAATCCGGTCCCTAGGGGATGAGCAGTTCTTC. It codes for CAWSVIRSLGDEQFF.

CDR3 in amino acids: CSVEASAAQGGGYTF. CDR3 in DNA: TGCAGCGTTGAAGCATCCGCTGCCCAGGGGGGCGGCTACACCTTC. The rearrangement links TRBV29-1 to TRBJ1-2, with 7 nucleotides matching TRBD1. CDR1 is SQVTM, CDR2 ANQGSEA, per germline. CDR3 length: 15 residues. With V trimmed by 1 base and J by 8 bases, 13 bases remained unmatched.

The rearrangement joins TRBV7-3 to TRBJ2-2; TRBD2 is a possible D gene (6 bases). The V end lost 1 base, the J end lost 0 bases, and 24 bases lay between the germline ends. The CDR3 sequence is 21 residues long. Germline V gene lookup returns CDR1 SGHTA and CDR2 FQGTGA. CDR3 amino acids: CASSLKSLVVAGTANTGELFF. In DNA, the CDR3 is TGTGCCAGCAGCTTAAAATCCCTCGTGGTTGCGGGGACCGCGAACACCGGGGAGCTGTTTTTT.

The chain combines TRBV6-2 or TRBV6-3 with TRBJ1-2; the D is unclear. The CDR3 contains 14 residues. V was trimmed by 2 bases and J by 4 bases, leaving 11 bases between them. From germline, CDR1 is MNHEY and CDR2 SVGEGT. The CDR3 protein is CASSYEGVTYGYTF. The CDR3 DNA is TGTGCCAGCAGTTACGAGGGAGTTACCTATGGCTACACCTTC.

The chain recombines TRBV4-1 with TRBJ2-6; D is perhaps TRBD2 (5 bases). This CDR3 is built from 17 residues. Germline V lookup: CDR1 MGHRA, CDR2 YSYEKL. Trimming stripped 1 base from V and 2 bases from J, with 12 bases between. The CDR3 reads CASSQGATMTGANVLTF. In DNA form, the CDR3 reads TGCGCCAGCAGCCAAGGCGCGACTATGACTGGGGCCAACGTCCTGACTTTC.

The chain carries TRBV7-8 and TRBJ1-2; 12 nucleotides align to TRBD1. The CDR3 contains 13 residues. The germline CDR1 and CDR2 sequences are SGHVS and FQNEAQ. After removal of 5 bases from V and 13 bases from J, the junction contained 8 bases not matched to a gene. CDR3 DNA sequence: TGTGCCAGCAGCCGAGGGGACAGGGGGCGATTCACCTTC. Protein: CASSRGDRGRFTF.

V usage is TRBV19 and J usage is TRBJ2-3; tentatively, D is TRBD1 (5 bases). The CDR3 is 14 amino acids. CDR1 LNHDA and CDR2 SQIVND come from the germline V gene (reference sequence). V was pared by 4 bases and J by 0 bases, with 8 bases between. This CDR3 reads CASSSGASTDTQYF. Written as DNA, the CDR3 is TGTGCCAGTAGTAGTGGGGCTAGCACAGATACGCAGTATTTT. Looking up the rest from reference TRBV19 and TRBJ2-3 gives the full variable domain: DGGITQSPKYLFRKEGQNVTLSCEQNLNHDAMYWYRQDPGQGLRLIYYSQIVNDFQKGDIAEGYSVSREKKESFPLTVTSAQKNPTAFYLCASSSGASTDTQYFGPGTRLTVL.

The chain joins TRBV28 to TRBJ2-1; 8 nucleotides align to TRBD2. V dropped 3 bases and J dropped 2; count of bases not matched to a gene: 6. The germline V gene encodes CDR1 MDHEN and CDR2 SYDVKM. The CDR3 is 16 amino acids. The CDR3 loop is CASSFRRGATYNEQFF. The DNA for the CDR3 is TGTGCCAGCAGTTTTCGGCGGGGGGCCACCTACAATGAGCAGTTCTTC.

The CDR3 DNA reads as TGCGCCAGCAGCCCCCCCGGGGTAGGAGAGCAGTACTTC. This sequence encodes CASSPPGVGEQYF. V usage is TRBV4-1 and J usage is TRBJ2-7; TRBD2 is a possible D gene (5 bases). Germline V gene lookup returns CDR1 MGHRA and CDR2 YSYEKL. The CDR3 loop spans 13 amino acids. The V gene lost 4 bases and the J gene lost 7 bases, with 14 bases spanning the gap.

DNA of the CDR3: TGTGCCAGCAGTGACAGAAACAACCGGGACAGCACCAACCTTAGCAATCAGCCCCAGCATTTT. This sequence encodes CASSDRNNRDSTNLSNQPQHF. The genes are TRBV2 and TRBJ1-5; 7 bases map to TRBD1. Germline values: CDR1 SNHLY, CDR2 FYNNEI. There are 21 residues in the CDR3. V shed 3 bases, J shed 0 bases, and the junction held 20 bases outside the gene matches.

In DNA form, the CDR3 reads TGCGCCAGCAGCTCAACAGGCTACGAGCAGTACTTC. As protein: CASSSTGYEQYF. This chain links TRBV5-1 with TRBJ2-7; TRBD1 is a possible D gene (5 bases). The germline gives CDR1 SGHRS, CDR2 YFSETQ. Trimming pared 3 bases from V and 3 bases from J, leaving 7 bases between. The CDR3 length is 12 residues.

The chain is built from TRBV2 and TRBJ1-6; the D is unclear. Germline-derived CDR1 and CDR2 are SNHLY and FYNNEI. The CDR3 consists of 14 residues. V gave up 3 bases and J gave up 8 bases, with 11 bases separating them. The CDR3 spells CASSELASDSPLHF. The CDR3 DNA follows: TGTGCCAGCAGTGAGTTAGCTTCTGATTCACCCCTCCACTTT.

The chain recombines TRBV19 with TRBJ2-3; D possibly corresponds to TRBD2 (5 bases). Trimming took 3 bases from V and 6 from J, leaving 10 bases between them. The CDR3 extends over 13 amino acids. Germline CDR1 LNHDA, CDR2 SQIVND (reference sequence). The CDR3 sequence: CASSMGASDTQYF. The CDR3 region has the DNA TGTGCCAGTAGTATGGGAGCCAGCGATACGCAGTATTTT.

V usage is TRBV7-2 and J usage is TRBJ2-2, with D perhaps TRBD1 (5 bases). Trimming took 7 bases from V and 1 from J, leaving 13 bases between them. Germline V gives CDR1 SGHTA, CDR2 FQGNSA. This CDR3 is built from 15 residues. CDR3 DNA: TGTGCCAGCACCTGGGGCCCAGGGAACACCGGGGAGCTGTTTTTT. Translated: CASTWGPGNTGELFF.